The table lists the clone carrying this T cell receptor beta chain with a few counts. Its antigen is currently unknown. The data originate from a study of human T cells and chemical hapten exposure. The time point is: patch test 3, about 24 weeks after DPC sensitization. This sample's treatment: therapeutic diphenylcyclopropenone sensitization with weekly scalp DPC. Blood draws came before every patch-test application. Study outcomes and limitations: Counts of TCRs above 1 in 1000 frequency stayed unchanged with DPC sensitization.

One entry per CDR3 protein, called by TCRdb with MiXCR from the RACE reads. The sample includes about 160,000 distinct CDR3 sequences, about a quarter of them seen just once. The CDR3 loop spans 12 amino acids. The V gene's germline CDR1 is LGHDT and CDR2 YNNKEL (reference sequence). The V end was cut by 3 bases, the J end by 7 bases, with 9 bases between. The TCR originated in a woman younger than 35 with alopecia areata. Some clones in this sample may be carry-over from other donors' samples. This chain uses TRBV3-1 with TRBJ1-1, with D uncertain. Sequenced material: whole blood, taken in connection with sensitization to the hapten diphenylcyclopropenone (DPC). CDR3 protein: CASSQSRVEAFF. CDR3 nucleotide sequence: TGTGCCAGCAGCCAGAGTAGAGTTGAAGCTTTCTTT.